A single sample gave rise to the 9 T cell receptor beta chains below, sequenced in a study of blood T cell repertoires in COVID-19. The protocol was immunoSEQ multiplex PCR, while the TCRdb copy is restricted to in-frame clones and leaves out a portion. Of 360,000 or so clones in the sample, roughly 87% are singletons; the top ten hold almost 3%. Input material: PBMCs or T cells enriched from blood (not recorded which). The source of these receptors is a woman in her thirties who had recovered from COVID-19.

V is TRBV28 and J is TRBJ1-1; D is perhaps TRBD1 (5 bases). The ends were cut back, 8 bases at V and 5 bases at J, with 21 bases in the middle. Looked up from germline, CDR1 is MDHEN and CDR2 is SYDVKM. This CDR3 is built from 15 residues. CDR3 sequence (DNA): TGTGCCAGCTATATCACTAACCAGGGTAGAACTGAAGCTTTCTTT. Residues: CASYITNQGRTEAFF.

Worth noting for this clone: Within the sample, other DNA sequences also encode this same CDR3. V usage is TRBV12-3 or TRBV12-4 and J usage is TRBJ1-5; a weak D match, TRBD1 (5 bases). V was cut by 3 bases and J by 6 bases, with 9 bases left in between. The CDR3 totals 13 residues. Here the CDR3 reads CASSLGGTQPQHF. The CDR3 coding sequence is TGTGCCAGCAGTTTGGGGGGAACTCAGCCCCAGCATTTT.

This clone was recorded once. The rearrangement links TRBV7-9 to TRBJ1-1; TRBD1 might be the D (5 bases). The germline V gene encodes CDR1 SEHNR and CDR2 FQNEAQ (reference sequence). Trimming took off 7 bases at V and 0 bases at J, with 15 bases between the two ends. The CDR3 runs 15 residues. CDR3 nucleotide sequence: TGTGCCAGCAAAGGAATGGCGACAGTGAACACTGAAGCTTTCTTT. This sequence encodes CASKGMATVNTEAFF.

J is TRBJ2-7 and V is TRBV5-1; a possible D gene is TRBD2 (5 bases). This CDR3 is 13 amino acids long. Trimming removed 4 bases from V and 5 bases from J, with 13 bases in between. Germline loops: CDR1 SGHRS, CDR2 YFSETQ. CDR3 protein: CASSPGLANEQYF. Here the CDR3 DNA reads TGCGCCAGCAGCCCCGGGCTAGCCAACGAGCAGTACTTC.

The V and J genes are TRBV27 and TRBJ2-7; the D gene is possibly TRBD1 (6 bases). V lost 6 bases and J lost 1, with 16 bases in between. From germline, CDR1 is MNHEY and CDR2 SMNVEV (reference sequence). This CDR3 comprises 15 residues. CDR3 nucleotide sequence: TGTGCCAGCAGCTTTTCGGGCAGGGGATCCTACGAGCAGTACTTC. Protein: CASSFSGRGSYEQYF.

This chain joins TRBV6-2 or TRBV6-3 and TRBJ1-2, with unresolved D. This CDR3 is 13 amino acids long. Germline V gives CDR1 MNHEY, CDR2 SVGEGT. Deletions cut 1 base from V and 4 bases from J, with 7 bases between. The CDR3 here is CASSYWQVYGYTF. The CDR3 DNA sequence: TGTGCCAGCAGTTACTGGCAAGTCTATGGCTACACCTTC.

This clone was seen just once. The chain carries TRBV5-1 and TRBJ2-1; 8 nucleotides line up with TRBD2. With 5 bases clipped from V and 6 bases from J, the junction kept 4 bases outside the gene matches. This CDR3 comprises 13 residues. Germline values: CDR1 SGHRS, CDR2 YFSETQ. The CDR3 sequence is CASRPGGFNEQFF. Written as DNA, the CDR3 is TGCGCCAGCAGGCCGGGAGGGTTCAATGAGCAGTTCTTC.

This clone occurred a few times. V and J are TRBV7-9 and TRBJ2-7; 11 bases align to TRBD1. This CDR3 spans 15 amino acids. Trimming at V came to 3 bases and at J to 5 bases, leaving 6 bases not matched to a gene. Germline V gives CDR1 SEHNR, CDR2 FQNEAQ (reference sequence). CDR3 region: CASSFTGQGVHEQYF. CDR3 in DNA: TGTGCCAGCAGCTTTACGGGACAGGGGGTGCACGAGCAGTACTTC. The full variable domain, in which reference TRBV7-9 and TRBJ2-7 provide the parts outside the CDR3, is DTGVSQNPRHKITKRGQNVTFRCDPISEHNRLYWYRQTLGQGPEFLTYFQNEAQLEKSRLLSDRFSAERPKGSFSTLEIQRTEQGDSAMYLCASSFTGQGVHEQYFGPGTRLTVT.

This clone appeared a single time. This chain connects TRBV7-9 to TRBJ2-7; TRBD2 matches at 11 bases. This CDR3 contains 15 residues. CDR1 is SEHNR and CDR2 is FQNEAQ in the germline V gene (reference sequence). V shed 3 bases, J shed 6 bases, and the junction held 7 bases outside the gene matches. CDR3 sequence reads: CASSLETGTSGEQYF. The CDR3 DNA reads TGTGCCAGCAGCTTGGAGACCGGGACTAGCGGCGAGCAGTACTTC.